The present TCR beta chain was sequenced within a study of OX40 agonist ivuxolimab in advanced cancers. Broader study findings: Expanded clones were, on average, more numerous among CD8+ T cells than CD4+.

The table came from immunoSEQ multiplex PCR; TCRdb's copy has only in-frame clones and leaves some out. The data show some 43,000 clones, more than 75% seen once. Of note for this clone: Antigen specificity is unknown.

The receptor comes from an adult with an advanced solid tumor such as melanoma, head and neck, liver or kidney cancer. Source: CD4+ or CD8+ T cells sorted from blood, taken in a trial of the OX40 agonist ivuxolimab.

CDR3 DNA sequence: TGTGCCAGTAGTTGGGTCGGCACTGAAGCTTTCTTT. Residues: CASSWVGTEAFF. This chain links TRBV19 with TRBJ1-1; no firm D call. The V gene's germline CDR1 is LNHDA and CDR2 SQIVND (reference sequence). The germline V and J ends were trimmed by 5 bases and 4 bases, with 8 bases remaining between them. The CDR3 sequence is 12 residues long. The full variable domain, completed using reference TRBV19 and TRBJ1-1, is DGGITQSPKYLFRKEGQNVTLSCEQNLNHDAMYWYRQDPGQGLRLIYYSQIVNDFQKGDIAEGYSVSREKKESFPLTVTSAQKNPTAFYLCASSWVGTEAFFGQGTRLTVV.